The 24 T cell receptor beta chains listed next were all sequenced from one sample in a study of OX40 agonist ivuxolimab in advanced cancers. This table comes from immunoSEQ multiplex PCR, and its TCRdb copy is limited to in-frame clones, with some not included. The table shows about 34,000 clones, with 70% to 85% occurring only once. The specimen was CD4+ or CD8+ T cells sorted from blood, collected in a trial of the OX40 agonist ivuxolimab. These TCRs come from an adult with an advanced solid tumor such as melanoma, head and neck, liver or kidney cancer.

The chain links TRBV5-1 to TRBJ2-1, with TRBD1 as a possible D gene (5 bases). Looked up from germline, CDR1 is SGHRS and CDR2 is YFSETQ. Trimming stripped 0 bases from V and 9 bases from J, with 16 bases between. This CDR3 is 15 amino acids long. CDR3 protein: CASSLEGNLEGEQFF. The CDR3, as DNA: TGCGCCAGCAGCTTGGAGGGGAATCTCGAAGGTGAGCAGTTCTTC.

This chain connects TRBV28 to TRBJ1-2; no definite D call. The V and J ends lost 6 bases and 4 bases respectively, with 12 bases between them. Germline V CDR1 and CDR2: MDHEN, SYDVKM. The CDR3 sequence is 13 residues long. CDR3 coding DNA: TGTGCCAGCAGCGTGACCAGCGTCTATGGCTACACCTTC. This sequence encodes CASSVTSVYGYTF.

The CDR3 nucleotides are TGTGCCAGCAACAGGGGGATTTCGAATCAGCCCCAGCATTTT. Amino acid sequence: CASNRGISNQPQHF. The chain employs TRBV21-1 and TRBJ1-5; the table's D call, TRBD1, has no DNA check behind it. TRBV21-1 counts as a pseudogene. CDR3 length: 14 amino acids.

V and J are TRBV11-1 and TRBJ2-7; 7 nucleotides align to TRBD1. J was trimmed by 2 bases and V by 0 bases; bases with no gene match: 4. CDR3 length: 15 residues. Germline CDR1 and CDR2: SGHAT and FQDESV (reference sequence). DNA of the CDR3: TGTGCCAGCAGCTTAGCCACAGGGGAGACCTACGAGCAGTACTTC. It specifies CASSLATGETYEQYF. Looking up the rest from reference TRBV11-1 and TRBJ2-7 gives the full variable domain: EAEVAQSPRYKITEKSQAVAFWCDPISGHATLYWYRQILGQGPELLVQFQDESVVDDSQLPKDRFSAERLKGVDSTLKIQPAELGDSAMYLCASSLATGETYEQYFGPGTRLTVT.

The CDR3: CASSEYGSGRGELFF. The CDR3 nucleotides read TGTGCCAGCAGTGAATATGGGTCGGGGAGGGGGGAGCTGTTTTTT. The chain recombines TRBV25-1 with TRBJ2-2, with D possibly being TRBD2 (6 bases). Germline V gives CDR1 MGHDK, CDR2 SYGVNS. With 0 bases removed from V and 8 bases from J, the gap between germline ends came to 13 bases. CDR3 length: 15 amino acids.

The chain uses TRBV5-6 and TRBJ2-5, with D maybe TRBD2 (5 bases). The V end was cut by 4 bases, the J end by 0 bases, with 13 bases between. Germline V gene data show CDR1 as SGHDT and CDR2 as YYEEEE. The CDR3 is made up of 15 amino acids. This CDR3 reads CASSAGILYQETQYF. The CDR3, as DNA: TGTGCCAGCAGCGCCGGGATCCTGTACCAAGAGACCCAGTACTTC. Complete variable domain (other parts from reference TRBV5-6 and TRBJ2-5): DAGVTQSPTHLIKTRGQQVTLRCSPKSGHDTVSWYQQALGQGPQFIFQYYEEEERQRGNFPDRFSGHQFPNYSSELNVNALLLGDSALYLCASSAGILYQETQYFGPGTRLLVL.

The chain is built from TRBV27 and TRBJ1-2, with D unclear. The germline V gene encodes CDR1 MNHEY and CDR2 SMNVEV (reference sequence). The CDR3 totals 13 residues. Trimming took 6 bases from V and 7 from J, leaving 15 bases between them. The CDR3: CASSPTDEGGYTF. CDR3 nucleotides: TGTGCCAGCAGCCCGACGGACGAGGGTGGCTACACCTTC.

The chain recombines TRBV25-1 with TRBJ2-1; D ambiguous. The CDR3 covers 15 residues. V was clipped by 3 bases and J by 0 bases, with 9 bases between them. Looked up from germline, CDR1 is MGHDK and CDR2 is SYGVNS. DNA for the CDR3: TGTGCCAGCAGTGATAGAATCTACTCCTACAATGAGCAGTTCTTC. It specifies CASSDRIYSYNEQFF.

The V gene is TRBV5-5, the J gene TRBJ1-2; no clear D. Germline assignment: CDR1 SGHKS and CDR2 YYEKEE (reference sequence). The length of the CDR3 is 15 residues. The V gene lost 4 bases and the J gene lost 8 bases, with 21 bases spanning the gap. CDR3 bases: TGTGCCAGCAGCGTCGGGCCTTCTACATTGGGCGGCTACACCTTC. Protein sequence: CASSVGPSTLGGYTF.

The rearrangement links TRBV30 to TRBJ1-4; D possibly corresponds to TRBD1 (5 bases). The CDR3 has 15 residues. CDR1 is GTSNPN and CDR2 is SVGIG in the germline V gene (reference sequence). V lost 1 base to trimming and J lost 7 bases, with 16 bases between them. The CDR3 nucleotides read TGTGCCTGGAGTGGCGGACACAGCGGTTCTGAAAAACTGTTTTTT. As protein: CAWSGGHSGSEKLFF.

This clone appeared a few times. Written as DNA, the CDR3 is TGTGCCAGCAGCAGCATAGGGGCCAGTTCTTATAGCAATCAGCCCCAGCATTTT. Translating it yields CASSSIGASSYSNQPQHF. The genes are TRBV21-1 and TRBJ1-5; TRBD1 reflects the table's D call only, with no check against the DNA. TRBV21-1 is assigned pseudogene status. The CDR3 has 18 residues.

The V call is TRBV7-9, the J call TRBJ1-1; D is ambiguous. This CDR3 region has 12 residues. V was pared by 1 base and J by 7 bases, with 7 bases between. CDR1 is SEHNR and CDR2 is FQNEAQ in the germline V gene (reference sequence). CDR3 sequence (DNA): TGTGCCAGCAGCTTAGATGGGTTTGAAGCTTTCTTT. Its protein product is CASSLDGFEAFF.

The rearrangement uses TRBV6-5 and TRBJ1-1, with 7 nucleotides matching TRBD1. Unmatched junction bases numbered 1, after V lost 2 bases and J lost 1 base. The CDR3 contains 14 residues. Germline CDR1 and CDR2: MNHEY and SVGAGI. The CDR3 bases are TGTGCCAGCAGTTACGGACAGGCGAACACTGAAGCTTTCTTT. The encoded protein is CASSYGQANTEAFF.

J is TRBJ2-7 and V is TRBV7-9; possibly TRBD1 or TRBD2 for D (6 bases each). Germline assignment: CDR1 SEHNR and CDR2 FQNEAQ (reference sequence). The CDR3 has 17 residues. The V and J ends lost 5 bases and 1 base respectively, with 21 bases between them. Here the CDR3 DNA reads TGTGCCAGCAGCAACTGGATTCTAGGGGGGTCTTCCTACGAGCAGTACTTC. Translating gives CASSNWILGGSSYEQYF.

The J gene is TRBJ1-1, the V gene TRBV5-1; no reliable D call. Trimming took off 0 bases at V and 4 bases at J, with 7 bases between the two ends. Per the germline V gene, CDR1 is SGHRS and CDR2 is YFSETQ. The CDR3 runs to 13 residues. The CDR3 sequence: CASSLGRITEAFF. The CDR3 DNA sequence: TGCGCCAGCAGCTTGGGACGGATCACTGAAGCTTTCTTT.

The V gene is TRBV28, the J gene TRBJ2-5; D not resolved. Trimming cost V 6 bases and J 5 bases, with 13 bases left between them. The CDR3 loop spans 13 amino acids. Germline V gene sequence: CDR1 MDHEN, CDR2 SYDVKM. The CDR3 protein is CASRRQSLETQYF. The CDR3 nucleotides are TGTGCCAGCAGACGACAAAGCTTGGAGACCCAGTACTTC.

The chain has TRBV19 and TRBJ2-5, with 9 bases fitting TRBD1. The CDR3 runs to 14 residues. V dropped 5 bases and J dropped 4; count of bases not matched to a gene: 5. Germline CDR1 reads LNHDA; CDR2 reads SQIVND (reference sequence). Here the CDR3 DNA reads TGTGCCAGTAGTCCCGGGACAGGGCGAGAGACCCAGTACTTC. Translation: CASSPGTGRETQYF.

The V and J genes are TRBV6-1 and TRBJ1-1; possible D gene TRBD1, 5 bases. Trimming left V 5 bases short and J 4 bases short, with 17 bases between. The CDR3 spans 15 residues. Germline V gene data show CDR1 as MNHNS and CDR2 as SASEGT. The CDR3 spells CASSRQGEPGTEAFF. The CDR3, as DNA: TGTGCCAGCAGTCGTCAGGGTGAGCCAGGCACTGAAGCTTTCTTT.

The chain combines TRBV6-1 with TRBJ2-1; TRBD2 agrees at 14 bases. Germline assignment: CDR1 MNHNS and CDR2 SASEGT. V shed 4 bases and J 7 bases; nucleotides not matched to a gene: 3. The CDR3 is made up of 15 amino acids. The CDR3 here is CASSGGLAGVNEQFF. The CDR3 nucleotides read TGTGCCAGCAGTGGGGGACTAGCGGGGGTAAATGAGCAGTTCTTC.

V is TRBV7-6 and J is TRBJ1-2; 8 nucleotides match TRBD1. The CDR3 is 14 amino acids. Germline V gene lookup returns CDR1 SGHVS and CDR2 FNYEAQ. J gave up 7 bases and V 5 bases, and 9 bases lay outside the gene matches. As DNA, the CDR3 is TGTGCCAGCAGCGGACTACAGGGGGGCAGTGGCTACACCTTC. Its protein product is CASSGLQGGSGYTF. Supplemented by reference TRBV7-6 and TRBJ1-2, the full variable domain reads GAGVSQSPRYKVTKRGQDVALRCDPISGHVSLYWYRQALGQGPEFLTYFNYEAQQDKSGLPNDRFSAERPEGSISTLTIQRTEQRDSAMYRCASSGLQGGSGYTFGSGTRLTVV.

The V call is TRBV28, the J call TRBJ1-3, with a tentative D call TRBD1 (6 bases). Per the germline V gene, CDR1 is MDHEN and CDR2 is SYDVKM. The CDR3 length is 14 residues. V was cut by 5 bases and J by 4 bases, with 12 bases left in between. CDR3 sequence (DNA): TGTGCCAGCAGTCCTCAGGGGCTAGGAAACACCATATATTTT. This gives the protein CASSPQGLGNTIYF.

This rearrangement joins TRBV6-1 to TRBJ2-1, with no clear D. The CDR3 covers 13 residues. Trimming cost V 5 bases and J 4 bases, with 9 bases left between them. Germline V gene data show CDR1 as MNHNS and CDR2 as SASEGT. In DNA, the CDR3 is TGTGCCAGCAGTAGCCCAGCATACAATGAGCAGTTCTTC. This encodes CASSSPAYNEQFF.

Only a few counts were recorded for this clone. This rearrangement joins TRBV7-8 to TRBJ2-1; 7 bases map to TRBD1. This CDR3 is 14 amino acids long. Germline CDR1 reads SGHVS; CDR2 reads FQNEAQ. V lost 5 bases and J lost 10; bases outside the gene matches: 11. DNA of the CDR3: TGTGCCAGCAGCGACCCGAGGGGGCGCGGGGAGCAGTTCTTC. It yields the protein CASSDPRGRGEQFF.

This clone was counted between two and nine times. The chain employs TRBV5-1 and TRBJ2-7; the D gene is possibly TRBD1 (6 bases). The V and J ends lost 0 bases and 2 bases respectively, with 12 bases between them. From germline, CDR1 is SGHRS and CDR2 YFSETQ. The length of the CDR3 is 15 residues. The CDR3 reads CASSLAGTNAYEQYF. The CDR3, as DNA: TGCGCCAGCAGCTTGGCCGGGACAAACGCCTACGAGCAGTACTTC.